This T cell receptor (beta chain) originates from a study of T cell repertoires in cytomegalovirus infection. Study-level background: Used in the study were CMV epitopes, some recently identified and HLA-C-restricted, others well-studied and HLA-B-restricted. Indicated by public TCR beta signatures were CMV infection and matching HLA type. Overall study results and limits: Of the TCR beta families, the public ones yielded a cumulative frequency that identified carriers of CMV plus the relevant HLA. In two of eight donors, the top clonotype was HLA-C-restricted CMV-specific.

Each CDR3 protein is one row after TCRdb ran MiXCR on the reads. The profile shows roughly 78,000 distinct CDR3 sequences, approximately 40% of them singletons. J was trimmed by 6 bases and V by 5 bases; bases with no gene match: 9. The CDR3 loop spans 17 amino acids. Germline V gene sequence: CDR1 SGHVT, CDR2 SQSDAQ. As to this clonotype: Its matching antigen is unknown.

The input for sequencing was CD8+ T cells from cultured PBMCs, taken from culture after CMV antigen stimulation. The receptor comes from a human donor in good health (CMV status not recorded). Some clones in this sample may be carry-over from other donors' samples. J is TRBJ2-1 and V is TRBV7-4; 14 bases are shared with TRBD2. The CDR3 DNA sequence: TGTGCCAGCAGCCATCGAGGGGGACTAGCGGGGGTCAATGAGCAGTTCTTC. This gives the protein CASSHRGGLAGVNEQFF.